The sample holds many counts of the clone carrying this T cell receptor beta chain. Antigen unknown. The CDR3 totals 14 residues. With 7 bases clipped from V and 6 bases from J, the junction kept 11 bases outside the gene matches. This sample stems from a study of neurological immune-mediated disorders. Overall study results and limits: Because no CDR3 amino acid sequences were shared across subjects by expanded clones, private repertoires were suggested in all groups. The multiple sclerosis repertoire cluster had no clinical or MRI feature associated with it.

From 15-18 subjects, each sequencing run yielded over 180 million TCR-beta sequences. TCRdb independently ran MiXCR on the 5' RACE reads; one entry per CDR3 protein. The table includes 50,000 to 70,000 distinct CDR3 sequences, less than 5.5% detected once. This TCR was recovered from a man aged 25 to 45 with multiple sclerosis. The chain has TRBV12-3 or TRBV12-4 and TRBJ2-7, with 8 positions matching TRBD2. Sequencing was carried out using PBMCs. The CDR3 DNA follows: TGTGCCAGCACTTGGAGCGGGGGCCTTTCCGAGCAGTACTTC. Protein: CASTWSGGLSEQYF.